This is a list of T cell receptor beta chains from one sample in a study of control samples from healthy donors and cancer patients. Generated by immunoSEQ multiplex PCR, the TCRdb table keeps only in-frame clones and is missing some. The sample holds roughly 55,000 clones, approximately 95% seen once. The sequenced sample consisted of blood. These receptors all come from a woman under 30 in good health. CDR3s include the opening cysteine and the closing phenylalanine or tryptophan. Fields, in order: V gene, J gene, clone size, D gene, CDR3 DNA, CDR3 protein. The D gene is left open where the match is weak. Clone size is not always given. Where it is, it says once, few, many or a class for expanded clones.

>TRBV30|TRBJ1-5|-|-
TGTGCCTGGAGCGGGACAATGGATCAGCCCCAGCATTTT
CAWSGTMDQPQHF
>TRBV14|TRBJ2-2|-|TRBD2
TGTGCCAGCAGCCAAGCATCGGGACTAGCGGGGGGCACGAACACCGGGGAGCTGTTTTTT
CASSQASGLAGGTNTGELFF
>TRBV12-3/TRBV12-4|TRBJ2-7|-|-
TGTGCCAGCAGTTCGACTAACTCCTACGAGCAGTACTTC
CASSSTNSYEQYF
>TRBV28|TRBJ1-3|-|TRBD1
TGTGCCAGCAGTTCCCCCTCGGGACAGGGCGGAAACACCATATATTTT
CASSSPSGQGGNTIYF
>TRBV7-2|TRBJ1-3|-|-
TGTGCCAGCAGCTTAGGAAGATCTGGAAACACCATATATTTT
CASSLGRSGNTIYF
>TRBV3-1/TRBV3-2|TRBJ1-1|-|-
TGTGCCAGCAGCCGTACAGCGGAGTATCAAGCTTTCTTT
CASSRTAEYQAFF
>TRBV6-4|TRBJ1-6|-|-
TGTGCCAGCAGTGACCACACAGGGTATAATTCACCCCTCCACTTT
CASSDHTGYNSPLHF
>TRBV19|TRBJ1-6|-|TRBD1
TGTGCCACTGGGGACAGGTCATGGGGTTCACCCCTCCACTTT
CATGDRSWGSPLHF
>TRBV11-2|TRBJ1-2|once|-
TGTGCCAGCAGCTTAAATTTCCTCTTTAACTATGGCTACACCTTC
CASSLNFLFNYGYTF
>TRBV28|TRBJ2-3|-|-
TGTGCCAGCATTGGAGGGCCCCGAGGTACGCAGTATTTT
CASIGGPRGTQYF
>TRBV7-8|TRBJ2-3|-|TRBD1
TGTGCCAGCAGCCCCGGACAGGTCACAGATACGCAGTATTTT
CASSPGQVTDTQYF
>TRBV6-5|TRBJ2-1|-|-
TGTGCCAGCAGGGGGCTGTCGATATATGAGCAGTTCTTC
CASRGLSIYEQFF
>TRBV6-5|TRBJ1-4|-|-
TGTGCCAGCAGTTACGGGCGGAGCCTTAATGAAAAACTGTTTTTT
CASSYGRSLNEKLFF
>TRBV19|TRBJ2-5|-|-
TGTGCCAGTTCAGGGGAAGAGACCCAGTACTTC
CASSGEETQYF
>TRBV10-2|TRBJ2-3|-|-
TGCGCCAGCTTATTCGGGACGGAAGTCACAGATACGCAGTATTTT
CASLFGTEVTDTQYF
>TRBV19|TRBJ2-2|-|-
TGTGCCAGTAGTATCTGGTCCACCAACACCGGGGAGCTGTTTTTT
CASSIWSTNTGELFF
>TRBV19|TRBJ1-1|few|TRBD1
TGTGCCAGTAGTATATCGAGGCCCTCCAGGGGGAACTCTGAAGCTTTCTTT
CASSISRPSRGNSEAFF
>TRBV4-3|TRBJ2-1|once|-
TGCGCCAGCAGCCAAGAAACTGGAAATGAGCAGTTCTTC
CASSQETGNEQFF
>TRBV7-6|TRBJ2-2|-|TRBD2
TGTGCCAGCAGCTTAGGTCTAGCGGGCACCGGGGAGCTGTTTTTT
CASSLGLAGTGELFF
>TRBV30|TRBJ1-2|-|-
TGTGCCTGGGATACAGATAATGGCTACACCTTC
CAWDTDNGYTF
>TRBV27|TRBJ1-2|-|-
TGTGCCAGCAGTTTGGATAGGGTAAACTATGGCTACACCTTC
CASSLDRVNYGYTF
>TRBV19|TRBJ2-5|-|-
TGTGCCAGTAGTGTGGGCCGGGAGACCCAGTACTTC
CASSVGRETQYF
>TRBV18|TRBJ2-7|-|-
TGTGCCAGCTCACCCCAGGGGGAGGACGAGCAGTACTTC
CASSPQGEDEQYF
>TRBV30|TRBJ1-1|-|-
TGTGCCTGGAGATTGGGAGACACTGAAGCTTTCTTT
CAWRLGDTEAFF
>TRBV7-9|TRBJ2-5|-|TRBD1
TGTGCCAGCAGCCGGTGGGGACAGGGATATTCAGAGACCCAGTACTTC
CASSRWGQGYSETQYF
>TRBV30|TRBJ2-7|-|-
TGTGCCTGGAATTCGGGATCCCGAGCCGAGCAGTACTTC
CAWNSGSRAEQYF
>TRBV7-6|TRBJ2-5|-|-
TGTGCCAGCACCACCGGTGGGGGAGGACAAGAGACCCAGTACTTC
CASTTGGGGQETQYF
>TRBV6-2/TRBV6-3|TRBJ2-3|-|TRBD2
TGTGCCAGCAGTTACTCGAGTGGCGGGGGGGATACGCAGTATTTT
CASSYSSGGGDTQYF
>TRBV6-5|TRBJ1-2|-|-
TGTGCCAGCAGTCCACTTACAGGGAACTATGGCTACACCTTC
CASSPLTGNYGYTF
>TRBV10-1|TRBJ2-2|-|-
TGCGCCAGCAGCGGCTGGGTGGCCGGGGAGCTGTTTTTT
CASSGWVAGELFF
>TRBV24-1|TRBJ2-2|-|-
TGTGCCACCAGTGATTCCCGAGGGGCGGCCGGGGAGCTGTTTTTT
CATSDSRGAAGELFF
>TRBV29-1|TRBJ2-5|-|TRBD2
TGCAGCGTGCTAGCGGTACAAGAGACCCAGTACTTC
CSVLAVQETQYF
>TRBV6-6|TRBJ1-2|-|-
TGTGCCAGCATCCCCCCTCCAGGGGTGGGTGGCTACACCTTC
CASIPPPGVGGYTF
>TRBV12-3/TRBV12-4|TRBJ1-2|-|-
TGTGCCAGCAGAGACATTAACTATGGCTACACCTTC
CASRDINYGYTF
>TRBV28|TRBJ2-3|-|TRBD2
TGTGCCAGCAGTTTCTCCCCCGGACTAGGAGGACTCACAGATACGCAGTATTTT
CASSFSPGLGGLTDTQYF
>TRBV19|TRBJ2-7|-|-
TGTGCCAGTAGTATAGAGGGGAGCTACGAGCAGTACTTC
CASSIEGSYEQYF
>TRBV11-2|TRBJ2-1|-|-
TGTGCCAGCAGCTTAAAACTCCAGGGCTCCTACAATGAGCAGTTCTTC
CASSLKLQGSYNEQFF
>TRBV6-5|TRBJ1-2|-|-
TGTGCCAGCAGTTCACCCGGGCTGCTGAGTTCCTACGGCTACACCTTC
CASSSPGLLSSYGYTF
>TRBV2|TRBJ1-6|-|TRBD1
TGTGCCAGCAGCGAAACAGGGGATAATTCACCCCTCCACTTT
CASSETGDNSPLHF
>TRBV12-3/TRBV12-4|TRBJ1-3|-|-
TGTGCCAGCAGTTTCGGGGGAAACACCATATATTTT
CASSFGGNTIYF
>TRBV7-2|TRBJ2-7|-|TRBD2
TGTGCCAGCAGCCACAGCCTAGCGGGGGATTGGTACGAGCAGTACTTC
CASSHSLAGDWYEQYF
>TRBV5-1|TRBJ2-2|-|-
TGCGCCAGCAGAAAATCAAATGTGGTTACCGGGGAGCTGTTTTTT
CASRKSNVVTGELFF
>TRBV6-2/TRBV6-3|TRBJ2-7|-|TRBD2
TGTGCCAGCAGTCGGAGCGGGGGACTGTCCTACGAGCAGTACTTC
CASSRSGGLSYEQYF
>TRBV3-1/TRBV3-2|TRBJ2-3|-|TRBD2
TGTGCCAGCAGCCAAGGGTCAATAGCGGGGGGATTCACAGATACGCAGTATTTT
CASSQGSIAGGFTDTQYF
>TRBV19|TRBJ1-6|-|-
TGTGCCAGTAGTTCAACCGGGACCGTTTCACCCCTCCACTTT
CASSSTGTVSPLHF
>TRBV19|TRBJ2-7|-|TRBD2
TGTGCCAGTAGTGACTCATCGGGTCGGACTAGCGGAGTGAACAACGAGCAGTACTTC
CASSDSSGRTSGVNNEQYF
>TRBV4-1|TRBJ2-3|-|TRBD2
TGCGCCAGCAGCCACCTCGGACTAGCGGGGGGATCCCCATCGGGGGGCACAGATACGCAGTATTTT
CASSHLGLAGGSPSGGTDTQYF
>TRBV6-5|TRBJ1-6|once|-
TGTGCCAGTCGTAACAGGGCGGGGGATTCACCCCTCCACTTT
CASRNRAGDSPLHF
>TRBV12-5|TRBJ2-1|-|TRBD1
TGTGCTAGTGGTTTCCGACAGGGGGTAACCGGACGCTCCTACAATGAGCAGTTCTTC
CASGFRQGVTGRSYNEQFF
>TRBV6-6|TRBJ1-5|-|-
TGTGCCAGCAGTTACGGGGACACCCCTCTCGGCCAGCATTTT
CASSYGDTPLGQHF
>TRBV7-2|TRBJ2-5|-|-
TGTGCCAGCAGCTTATTCGGGGAGTTGAGTGGGGAGACCCAGTACTTC
CASSLFGELSGETQYF
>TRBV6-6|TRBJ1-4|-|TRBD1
TGTGCCAGCAGTGCCCGGGCAGGGGGGGAAAAACTGTTTTTT
CASSARAGGEKLFF
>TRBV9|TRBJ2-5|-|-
TGTGCCAGCAGCGTCAGGGGGGTTAAACAAGAGACCCAGTACTTC
CASSVRGVKQETQYF